This T cell receptor beta chain is drawn from a study of T cells of healthy individuals. This clonotype was seen a handful of times. Using its own MiXCR run on the 5' RACE reads, TCRdb lists one record per CDR3 protein. Here the sample spans tens of thousands of distinct CDR3 sequences, 16% being singletons. The CDR3 contains 15 residues. Germline loops: CDR1 KGHSH, CDR2 LQKENI. Trimming at V came to 5 bases and at J to 7 bases, leaving 8 bases not matched to a gene. The chain is built from TRBV18 and TRBJ2-1; 10 nucleotides align to TRBD2. The origin of this receptor is a human donor in good health. CDR3 sequence: CASSEGLAGANEQFF. Here the CDR3 DNA reads TGTGCCAGCTCAGAGGGGCTAGCGGGAGCAAATGAGCAGTTCTTC.